Presented here are 16 T cell receptor beta chains from one specimen sequenced in a study of cytomegalovirus exposure and HLA in healthy donors. PCR primers comprised 60 Vbeta and 13 Jbeta primers. Only in-frame clones appear in the TCRdb table, and some are missing; sequencing was by immunoSEQ multiplex PCR. The table includes about 120,000 clones, around 77% detected once. Sequenced: PBMCs. Source of these receptors: a man in his forties in good health and CMV-seropositive.

A single count supports this clone. The chain combines TRBV21-1 with TRBJ1-5. TRBV21-1 is a pseudogene segment. The CDR3 contains 14 residues. The CDR3 DNA reads as TGTGCCAGCGGGGAGGGACGGAGCAATCAGCCCCAGCATTTT. It yields the protein CASGEGRSNQPQHF.

This rearrangement joins TRBV28 to TRBJ1-2, with 7 bases identical to TRBD1. V trimming: 3 bases; J trimming: 0 bases; junction bases outside the gene matches: 7. The CDR3 has 16 residues. Germline V gene data show CDR1 as MDHEN and CDR2 as SYDVKM. Here the CDR3 DNA reads TGTGCCAGCAGTTTTTCGGGGACAGCGGCTAACTATGGCTACACCTTC. It is translated as CASSFSGTAANYGYTF.

The rearrangement uses TRBV4-3 and TRBJ1-5; tentative D call: TRBD1 (6 bases). This CDR3 region has 22 residues. From germline, CDR1 is LGHNA and CDR2 YSLEER. Trimming shortened V by 0 bases and J by 2 bases, and 29 bases separated the two germline ends. CDR3 DNA: TGCGCCAGCAGCCAAGATCAGGGGCGGACGAACCGCTTCCGAATATGCAATCAGCCCCAGCATTTT. Its protein is CASSQDQGRTNRFRICNQPQHF.

This chain joins TRBV7-6 and TRBJ1-4, with 7 bases identical to TRBD1. CDR3 size: 16 residues. Germline V CDR1 and CDR2: SGHVS, FNYEAQ. V gave up 5 bases and J gave up 2 bases; unmatched junction bases: 8. The DNA of the CDR3 is TGTGCCAGCAGCCAACTAGGGACAGCTACTAATGAAAAACTGTTTTTT. Residues: CASSQLGTATNEKLFF.

The chain recombines TRBV27 with TRBJ1-1; TRBD1 is a possible D gene (5 bases). Germline CDR1 is MNHEY and CDR2 is SMNVEV (reference sequence). The CDR3 loop spans 14 amino acids. The germline V and J ends were trimmed by 1 base and 1 base, with 7 bases remaining between them. CDR3 protein: CASSLLGGNTEAFF. The CDR3 nucleotides are TGTGCCAGCAGTTTATTGGGGGGGAACACTGAAGCTTTCTTT.

The CDR3 DNA sequence: TGCGCCAGCAGCGGAGGACAGGGGGCGATTTACAATGAGCAGTTCTTC. It yields the protein CASSGGQGAIYNEQFF. This rearrangement joins TRBV5-1 to TRBJ2-1; 11 nucleotides line up with TRBD1. The V segment lost 4 bases and the J segment 4 bases; nucleotides outside the gene matches: 7. CDR3 length equals 16 residues. CDR1 is SGHRS, CDR2 YFSETQ, per germline.

The CDR3 here is CASSSQVLAGLDEQFF. In DNA, the CDR3 is TGTGCCAGCAGTTCCCAGGTACTAGCGGGGTTAGATGAGCAGTTCTTC. This chain connects TRBV28 to TRBJ2-1; 10 nucleotides align to TRBD2. The CDR3 has 16 amino acids. Trimming at V came to 4 bases and at J to 8 bases, leaving 11 bases not matched to a gene. Germline-derived CDR1 and CDR2 are MDHEN and SYDVKM.

The chain joins TRBV7-2 to TRBJ1-3; D perhaps matches TRBD1 (5 bases). Germline values: CDR1 SGHTA, CDR2 FQGNSA. Trimming left V 6 bases short and J 7 bases short, with 19 bases between. The CDR3 consists of 15 residues. This CDR3 is CASRPHTPGTNTIYF. CDR3 DNA sequence: TGTGCCAGCAGGCCTCATACCCCGGGGACTAACACCATATATTTT.

The chain employs TRBV18 and TRBJ1-5; D not certain. There are 13 residues in the CDR3. The V gene lost 4 bases and the J gene lost 6 bases, with 10 bases spanning the gap. Germline V lookup: CDR1 KGHSH, CDR2 LQKENI. The CDR3 spells CASSLLDPQPQHF. Written as DNA, the CDR3 is TGTGCCAGCTCACTATTAGATCCTCAGCCCCAGCATTTT.

This clone was recorded only once. V usage is TRBV7-9 and J usage is TRBJ2-1, with 7 nucleotides matching TRBD2. There are 14 residues in the CDR3. Germline V gives CDR1 SEHNR, CDR2 FQNEAQ (reference sequence). After removal of 6 bases from V and 10 bases from J, the junction contained 12 bases not matched to a gene. CDR3 in amino acids: CASSWSGADWEQFF. CDR3 in DNA: TGTGCCAGCAGTTGGAGCGGGGCTGATTGGGAGCAGTTCTTC.

V usage is TRBV6-5 and J usage is TRBJ2-2, with 7 bases identical to TRBD2. Looked up from germline, CDR1 is MNHEY and CDR2 is SVGAGI. The V segment lost 5 bases and the J segment 2 bases; nucleotides outside the gene matches: 5. The CDR3 spans 15 residues. The CDR3 nucleotides are TGTGCCAGCAGTAGGGGACTATCCAACACCGGGGAGCTGTTTTTT. It encodes CASSRGLSNTGELFF.

The rearrangement links TRBV7-6 to TRBJ2-7; possible D gene TRBD2, 5 bases. V lost 4 bases to trimming and J lost 5 bases, with 15 bases between them. The CDR3 has 14 amino acids. Per the germline V gene, CDR1 is SGHVS and CDR2 is FNYEAQ. The DNA of the CDR3 is TGTGCCAGCAGCTCCCCCCGGACTGGCCACGAGCAGTACTTC. Translated: CASSSPRTGHEQYF.

This chain joins TRBV4-3 and TRBJ1-2; TRBD1 matches 7 bases. There are 15 residues in the CDR3. In germline, CDR1 is LGHNA, CDR2 YSLEER. With 3 bases clipped from V and 0 bases from J, the junction kept 4 bases outside the gene matches. The CDR3 reads CASSQGGQSNYGYTF. CDR3 DNA: TGCGCCAGCAGCCAGGGGGGACAGTCTAACTATGGCTACACCTTC.

The chain recombines TRBV5-4 with TRBJ2-1, with TRBD2 matching over 11 bases. The length of the CDR3 is 16 residues. The V gene's germline CDR1 is SGHNT and CDR2 YYREEE (reference sequence). Germline trimming cut 5 bases from V and 6 bases from J; bases unmatched to any gene: 10. CDR3 region: CASSSLSGGGINEQFF. CDR3 nucleotide sequence: TGTGCCAGCAGTTCCCTTAGCGGGGGGGGGATCAATGAGCAGTTCTTC. The full variable domain, completed using reference TRBV5-4 and TRBJ2-1, is ETGVTQSPTHLIKTRGQQVTLRCSSQSGHNTVSWYQQALGQGPQFIFQYYREEENGRGNFPPRFSGLQFPNYSSELNVNALELDDSALYLCASSSLSGGGINEQFFGPGTRLTVL.

This rearrangement joins TRBV18 to TRBJ2-5, with D possibly matching TRBD1 (7 bases). The CDR3 sequence is 13 residues long. The germline V gene encodes CDR1 KGHSH and CDR2 LQKENI. Trimming shortened V by 6 bases and J by 1 base, and 9 bases separated the two germline ends. CDR3 DNA: TGTGCCAGCTCGCGGGACAGCCAAGAGACCCAGTACTTC. It is translated as CASSRDSQETQYF.

The V and J genes are TRBV5-1 and TRBJ1-1; no clear D. The germline gives CDR1 SGHRS, CDR2 YFSETQ. The CDR3 spans 17 residues. With 0 bases removed from V and 4 bases from J, the gap between germline ends came to 19 bases. CDR3 DNA: TGCGCCAGCAGCTTGGCCCGAGGGTCGGCGGGAGGCACTGAAGCTTTCTTT. It is translated as CASSLARGSAGGTEAFF.